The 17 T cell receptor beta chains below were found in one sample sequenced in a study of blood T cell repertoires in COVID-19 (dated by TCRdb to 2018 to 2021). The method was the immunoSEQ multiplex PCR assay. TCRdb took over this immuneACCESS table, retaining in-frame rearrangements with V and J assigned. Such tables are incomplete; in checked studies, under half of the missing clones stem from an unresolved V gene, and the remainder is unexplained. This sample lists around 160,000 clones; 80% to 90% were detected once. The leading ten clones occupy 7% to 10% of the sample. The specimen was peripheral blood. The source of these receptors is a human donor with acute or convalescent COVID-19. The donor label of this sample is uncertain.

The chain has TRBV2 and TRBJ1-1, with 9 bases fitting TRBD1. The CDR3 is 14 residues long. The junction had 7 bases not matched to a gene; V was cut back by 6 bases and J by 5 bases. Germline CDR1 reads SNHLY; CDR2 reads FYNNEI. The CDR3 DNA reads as TGTGCCAGCAGCCCCACAGGGGGCAGGACTGAAGCTTTCTTT. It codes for CASSPTGGRTEAFF.

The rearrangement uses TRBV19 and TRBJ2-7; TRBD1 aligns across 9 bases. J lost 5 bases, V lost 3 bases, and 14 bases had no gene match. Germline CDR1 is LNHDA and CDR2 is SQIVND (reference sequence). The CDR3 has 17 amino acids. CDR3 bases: TGTGCCAGTAGTATGGTGGGGACAGGGTCATACGCGGACGAGCAGTACTTC. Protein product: CASSMVGTGSYADEQYF.

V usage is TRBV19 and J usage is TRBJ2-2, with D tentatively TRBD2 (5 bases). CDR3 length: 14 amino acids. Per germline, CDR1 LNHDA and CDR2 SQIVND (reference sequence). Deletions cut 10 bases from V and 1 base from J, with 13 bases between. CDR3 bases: TGTGCCACCACCGGGATCTTGAACACCGGGGAGCTGTTTTTT. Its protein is CATTGILNTGELFF.

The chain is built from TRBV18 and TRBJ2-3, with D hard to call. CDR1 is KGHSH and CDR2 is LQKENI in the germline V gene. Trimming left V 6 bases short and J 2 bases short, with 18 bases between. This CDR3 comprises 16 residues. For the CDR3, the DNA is TGTGCCAGCTCCCTTAAAGCAAGCGCAAACACAGATACGCAGTATTTT. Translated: CASSLKASANTDTQYF.

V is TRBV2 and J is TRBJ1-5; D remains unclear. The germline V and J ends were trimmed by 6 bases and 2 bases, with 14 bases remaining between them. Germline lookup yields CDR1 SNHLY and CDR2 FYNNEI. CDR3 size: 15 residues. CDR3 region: CASRQSTNRNQPQHF. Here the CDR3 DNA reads TGTGCCAGCAGACAGAGTACAAATCGCAATCAGCCCCAGCATTTT.

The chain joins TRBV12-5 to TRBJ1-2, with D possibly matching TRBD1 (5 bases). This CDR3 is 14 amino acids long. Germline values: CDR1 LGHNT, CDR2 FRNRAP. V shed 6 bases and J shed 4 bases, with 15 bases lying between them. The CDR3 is CASGPETVLYGYTF. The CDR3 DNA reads TGTGCTAGTGGCCCCGAGACAGTACTCTATGGCTACACCTTC.

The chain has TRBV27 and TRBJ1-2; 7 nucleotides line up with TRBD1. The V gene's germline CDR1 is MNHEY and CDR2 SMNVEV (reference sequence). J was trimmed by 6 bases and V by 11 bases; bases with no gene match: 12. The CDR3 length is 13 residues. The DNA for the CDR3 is TGTGCCTCCGGGTGGACAGGCCCCAATGGCTACACCTTC. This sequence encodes CASGWTGPNGYTF.

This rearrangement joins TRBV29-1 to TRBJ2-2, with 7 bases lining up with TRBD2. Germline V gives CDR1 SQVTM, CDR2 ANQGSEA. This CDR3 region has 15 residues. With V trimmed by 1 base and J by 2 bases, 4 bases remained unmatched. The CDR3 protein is CSVEVAGENTGELFF. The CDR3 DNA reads TGCAGCGTTGAAGTGGCGGGGGAAAACACCGGGGAGCTGTTTTTT.

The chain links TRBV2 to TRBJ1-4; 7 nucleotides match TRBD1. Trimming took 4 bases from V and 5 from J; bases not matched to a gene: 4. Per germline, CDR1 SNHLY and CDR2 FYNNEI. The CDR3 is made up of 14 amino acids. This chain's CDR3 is CASSVPDRNEKLFF. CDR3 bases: TGTGCCAGCAGTGTCCCGGACAGGAATGAAAAACTGTTTTTT. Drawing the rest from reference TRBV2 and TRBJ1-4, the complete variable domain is EPEVTQTPSHQVTQMGQEVILRCVPISNHLYFYWYRQILGQKVEFLVSFYNNEISEKSEIFDDQFSVERPDGSNFTLKIRSTKLEDSAMYFCASSVPDRNEKLFFGSGTQLSVL.

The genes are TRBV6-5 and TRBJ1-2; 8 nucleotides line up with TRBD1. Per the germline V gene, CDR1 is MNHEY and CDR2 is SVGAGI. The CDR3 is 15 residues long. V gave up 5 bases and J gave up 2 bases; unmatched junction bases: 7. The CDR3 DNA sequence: TGTGCCAGCAGTACGCGGACAGGGTTAAACTATGGCTACACCTTC. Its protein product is CASSTRTGLNYGYTF.

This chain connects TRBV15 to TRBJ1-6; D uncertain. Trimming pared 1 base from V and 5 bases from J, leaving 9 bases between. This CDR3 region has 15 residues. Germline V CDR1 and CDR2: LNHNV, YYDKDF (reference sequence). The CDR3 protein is CATSRGGGNNSPLHF. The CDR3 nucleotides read TGTGCCACCAGCAGAGGGGGAGGTAATAATTCACCCCTCCACTTT.

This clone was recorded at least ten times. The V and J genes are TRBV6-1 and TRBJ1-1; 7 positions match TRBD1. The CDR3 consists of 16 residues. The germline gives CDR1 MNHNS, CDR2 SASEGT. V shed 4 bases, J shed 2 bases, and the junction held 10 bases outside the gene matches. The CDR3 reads CASSVSGTAFNTEAFF. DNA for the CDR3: TGTGCCAGCAGTGTTAGTGGGACAGCCTTTAACACTGAAGCTTTCTTT.

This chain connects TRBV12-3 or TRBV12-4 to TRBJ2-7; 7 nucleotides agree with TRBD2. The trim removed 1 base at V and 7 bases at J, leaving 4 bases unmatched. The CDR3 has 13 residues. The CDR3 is CASSLGLAQEQYV. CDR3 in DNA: TGTGCCAGCAGTTTAGGACTAGCTCAAGAGCAGTACGTC.

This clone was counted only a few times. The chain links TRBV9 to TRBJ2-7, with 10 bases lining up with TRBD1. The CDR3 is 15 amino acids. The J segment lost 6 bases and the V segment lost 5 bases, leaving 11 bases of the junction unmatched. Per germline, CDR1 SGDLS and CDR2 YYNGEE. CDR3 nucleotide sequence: TGTGCCAGCAGGAACTCCGGGACAGGGGTACGCGAGCAGTACGTC. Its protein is CASRNSGTGVREQYV.

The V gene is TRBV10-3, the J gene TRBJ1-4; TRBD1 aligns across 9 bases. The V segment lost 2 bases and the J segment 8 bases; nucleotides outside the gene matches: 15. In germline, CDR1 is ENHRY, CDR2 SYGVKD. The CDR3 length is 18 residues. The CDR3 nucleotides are TGTGCCATCAGTGAGCAGGATGCAGGACAGGGGATCGGGGAAAAACTGTTTTTT. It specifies CAISEQDAGQGIGEKLFF.

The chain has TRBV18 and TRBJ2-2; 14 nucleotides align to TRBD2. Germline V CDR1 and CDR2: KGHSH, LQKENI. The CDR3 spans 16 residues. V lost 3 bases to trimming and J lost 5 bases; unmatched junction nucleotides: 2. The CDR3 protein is CASSPGTSGGTGELFF. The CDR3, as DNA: TGTGCCAGCTCACCGGGGACTAGCGGGGGAACCGGGGAGCTGTTTTTT.

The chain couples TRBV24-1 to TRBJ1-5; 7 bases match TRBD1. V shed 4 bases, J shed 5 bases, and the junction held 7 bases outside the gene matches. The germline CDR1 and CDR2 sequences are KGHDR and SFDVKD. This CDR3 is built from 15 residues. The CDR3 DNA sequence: TGTGCCACCAGTGACTCGGACAGGACGGATCAGCCCCAGCATTTT. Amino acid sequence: CATSDSDRTDQPQHF.